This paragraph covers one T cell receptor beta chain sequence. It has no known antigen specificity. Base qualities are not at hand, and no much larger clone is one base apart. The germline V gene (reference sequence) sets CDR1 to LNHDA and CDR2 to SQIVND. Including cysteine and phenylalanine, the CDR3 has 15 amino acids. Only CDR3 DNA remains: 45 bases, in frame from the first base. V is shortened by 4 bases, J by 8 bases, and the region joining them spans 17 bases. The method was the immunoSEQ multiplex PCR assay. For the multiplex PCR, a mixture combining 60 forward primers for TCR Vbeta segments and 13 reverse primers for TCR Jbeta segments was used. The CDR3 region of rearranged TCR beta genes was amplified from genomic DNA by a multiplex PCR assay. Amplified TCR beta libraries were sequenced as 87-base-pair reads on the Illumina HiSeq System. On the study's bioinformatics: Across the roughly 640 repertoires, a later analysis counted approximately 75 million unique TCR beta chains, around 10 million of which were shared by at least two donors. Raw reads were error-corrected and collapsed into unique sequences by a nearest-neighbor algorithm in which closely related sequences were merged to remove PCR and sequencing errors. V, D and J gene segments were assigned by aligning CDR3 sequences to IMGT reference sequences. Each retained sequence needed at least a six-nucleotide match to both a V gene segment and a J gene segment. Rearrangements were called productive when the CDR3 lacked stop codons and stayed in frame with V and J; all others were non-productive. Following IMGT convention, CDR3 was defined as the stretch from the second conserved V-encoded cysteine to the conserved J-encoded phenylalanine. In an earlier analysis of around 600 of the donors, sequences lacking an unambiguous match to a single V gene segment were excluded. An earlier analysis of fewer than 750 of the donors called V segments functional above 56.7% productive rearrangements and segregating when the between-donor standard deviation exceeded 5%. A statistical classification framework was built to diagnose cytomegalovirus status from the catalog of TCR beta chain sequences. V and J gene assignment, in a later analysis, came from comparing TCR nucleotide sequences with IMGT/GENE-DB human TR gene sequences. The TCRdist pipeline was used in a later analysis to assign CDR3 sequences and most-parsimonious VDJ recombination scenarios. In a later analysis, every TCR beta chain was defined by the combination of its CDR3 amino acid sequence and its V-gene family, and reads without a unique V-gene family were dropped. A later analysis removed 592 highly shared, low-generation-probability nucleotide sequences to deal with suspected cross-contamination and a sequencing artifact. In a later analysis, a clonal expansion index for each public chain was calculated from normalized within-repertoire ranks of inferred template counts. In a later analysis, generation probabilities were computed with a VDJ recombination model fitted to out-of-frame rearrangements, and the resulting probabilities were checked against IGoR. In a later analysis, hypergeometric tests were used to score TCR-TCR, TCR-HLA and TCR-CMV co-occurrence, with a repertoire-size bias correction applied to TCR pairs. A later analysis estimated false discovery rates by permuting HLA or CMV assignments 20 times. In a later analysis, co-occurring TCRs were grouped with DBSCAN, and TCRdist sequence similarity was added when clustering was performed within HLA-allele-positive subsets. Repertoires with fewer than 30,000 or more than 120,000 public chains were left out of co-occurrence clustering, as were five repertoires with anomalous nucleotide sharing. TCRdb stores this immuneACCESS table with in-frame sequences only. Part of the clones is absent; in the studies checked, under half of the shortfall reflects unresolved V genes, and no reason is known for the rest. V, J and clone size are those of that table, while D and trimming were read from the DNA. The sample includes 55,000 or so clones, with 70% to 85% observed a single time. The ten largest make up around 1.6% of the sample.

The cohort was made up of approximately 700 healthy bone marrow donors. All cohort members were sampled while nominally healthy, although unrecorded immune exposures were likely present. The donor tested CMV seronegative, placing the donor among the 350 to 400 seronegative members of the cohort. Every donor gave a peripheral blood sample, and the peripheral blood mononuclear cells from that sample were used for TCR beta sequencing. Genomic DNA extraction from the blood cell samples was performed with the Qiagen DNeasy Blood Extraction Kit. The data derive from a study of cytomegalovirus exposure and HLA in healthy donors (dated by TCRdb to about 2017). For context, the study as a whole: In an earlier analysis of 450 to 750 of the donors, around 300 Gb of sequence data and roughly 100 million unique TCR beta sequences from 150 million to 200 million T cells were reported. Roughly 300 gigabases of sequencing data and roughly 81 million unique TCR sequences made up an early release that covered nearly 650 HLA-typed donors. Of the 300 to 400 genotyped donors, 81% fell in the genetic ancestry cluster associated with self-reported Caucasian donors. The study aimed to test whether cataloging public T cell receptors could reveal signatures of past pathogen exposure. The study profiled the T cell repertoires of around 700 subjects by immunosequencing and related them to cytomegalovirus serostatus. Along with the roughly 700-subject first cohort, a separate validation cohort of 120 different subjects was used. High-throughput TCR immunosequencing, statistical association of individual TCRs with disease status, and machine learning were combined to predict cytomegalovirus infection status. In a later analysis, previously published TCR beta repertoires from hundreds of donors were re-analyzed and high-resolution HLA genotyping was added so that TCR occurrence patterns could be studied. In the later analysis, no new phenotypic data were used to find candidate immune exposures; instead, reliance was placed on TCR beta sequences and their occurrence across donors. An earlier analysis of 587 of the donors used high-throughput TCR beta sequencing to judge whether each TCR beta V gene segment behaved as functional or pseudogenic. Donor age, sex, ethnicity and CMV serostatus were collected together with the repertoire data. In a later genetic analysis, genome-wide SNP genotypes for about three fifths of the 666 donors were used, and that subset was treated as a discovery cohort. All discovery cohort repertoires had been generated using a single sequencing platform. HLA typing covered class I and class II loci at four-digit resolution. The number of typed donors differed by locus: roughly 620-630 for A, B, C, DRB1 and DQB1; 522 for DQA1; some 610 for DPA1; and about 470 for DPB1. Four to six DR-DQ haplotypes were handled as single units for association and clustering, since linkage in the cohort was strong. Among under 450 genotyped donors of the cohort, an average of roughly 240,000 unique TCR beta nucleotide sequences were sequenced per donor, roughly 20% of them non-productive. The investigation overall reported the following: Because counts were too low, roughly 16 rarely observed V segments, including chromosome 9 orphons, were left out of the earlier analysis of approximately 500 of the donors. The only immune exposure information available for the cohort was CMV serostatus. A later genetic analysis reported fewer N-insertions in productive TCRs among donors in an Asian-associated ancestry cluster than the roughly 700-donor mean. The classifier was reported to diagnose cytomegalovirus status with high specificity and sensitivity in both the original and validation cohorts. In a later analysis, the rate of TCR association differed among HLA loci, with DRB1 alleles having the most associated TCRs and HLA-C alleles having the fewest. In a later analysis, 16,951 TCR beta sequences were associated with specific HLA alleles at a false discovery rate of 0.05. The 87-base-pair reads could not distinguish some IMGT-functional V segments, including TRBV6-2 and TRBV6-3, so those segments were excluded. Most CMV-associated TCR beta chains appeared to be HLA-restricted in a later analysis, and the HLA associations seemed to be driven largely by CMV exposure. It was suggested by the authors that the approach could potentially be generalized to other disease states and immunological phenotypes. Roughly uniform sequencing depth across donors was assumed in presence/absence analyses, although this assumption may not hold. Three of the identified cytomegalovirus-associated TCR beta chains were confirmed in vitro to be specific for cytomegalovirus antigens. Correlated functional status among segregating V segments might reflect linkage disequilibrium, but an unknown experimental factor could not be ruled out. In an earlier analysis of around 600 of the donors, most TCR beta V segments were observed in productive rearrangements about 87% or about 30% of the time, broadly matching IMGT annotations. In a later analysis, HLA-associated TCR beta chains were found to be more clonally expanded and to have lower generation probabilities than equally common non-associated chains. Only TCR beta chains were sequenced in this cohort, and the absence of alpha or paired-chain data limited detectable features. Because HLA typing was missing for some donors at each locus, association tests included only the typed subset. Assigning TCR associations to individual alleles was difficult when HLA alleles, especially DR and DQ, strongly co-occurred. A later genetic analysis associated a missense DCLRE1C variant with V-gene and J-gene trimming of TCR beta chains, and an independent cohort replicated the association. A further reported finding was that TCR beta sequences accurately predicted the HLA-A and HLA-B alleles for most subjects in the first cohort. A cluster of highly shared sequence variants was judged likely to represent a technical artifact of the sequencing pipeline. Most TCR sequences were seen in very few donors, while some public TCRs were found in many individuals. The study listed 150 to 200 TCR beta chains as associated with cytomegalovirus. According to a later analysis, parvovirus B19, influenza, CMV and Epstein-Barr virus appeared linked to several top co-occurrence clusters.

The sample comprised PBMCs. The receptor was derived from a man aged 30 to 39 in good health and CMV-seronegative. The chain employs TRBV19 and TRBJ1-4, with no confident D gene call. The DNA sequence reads TGTGCCAGTAGTACCTCTCCTGCTTTGGAGGAAAAACTGTTTTTT. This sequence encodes CASSTSPALEEKLFF.